The subject of this entry is one T cell receptor (beta chain). Its specificity is not known. This sample was included in a study of cytomegalovirus exposure and HLA in healthy donors. General study findings and limits: TCR sequences were mostly rare, though some public TCRs occurred in many donors.

13 Jbeta primers and 60 Vbeta primers were used for the PCR. TCRdb's copy holds only in-frame clones and misses some; the assay was immunoSEQ multiplex PCR. The sample records around 110,000 clones, around a tenth being singletons. This CDR3 is built from 19 residues. V trimming: 3 bases; J trimming: 0 bases; junction bases outside the gene matches: 9. The germline CDR1 and CDR2 sequences are SGDLS and YYNGEE. What was sequenced was PBMCs. This sequence joins TRBV9 and TRBJ2-3; 14 nucleotides match TRBD2. The sequence derives from a man aged 25-40 years in good health and CMV-seronegative. The CDR3 DNA reads as TGTGCCAGCAGCGCAGGACTAGCGGGAGGTCAGCTTAGCACAGATACGCAGTATTTT. Translating it yields CASSAGLAGGQLSTDTQYF.